Presented here are 2 T cell receptor beta chains from one specimen sequenced in a study of T cells in Graves' hyperthyroidism and ophthalmopathy. The CDR3 regions of TCR beta were amplified from RNA transcripts. TCR CDR3 regions were first amplified by RT-PCR with HTBI primers. TCRdb reprocessed the multiplex PCR reads via MiXCR and lists one record per CDR3 protein. This table has about 720,000 distinct CDR3 sequences, 16% appearing once. The sample comprised blood. The receptors were gathered from a man between 18 and 29 years old with Graves' hyperthyroidism.

This chain links TRBV12-3 or TRBV12-4 with TRBJ2-7, with TRBD1 matching over 9 bases. J lost 6 bases, V lost 8 bases, and 11 bases had no gene match. This CDR3 region has 14 residues. Here the CDR3 reads CASSPGGQGREQYF. DNA of the CDR3: TGTGCCAGCTCACCGGGGGGACAGGGTCGCGAGCAGTACTTC.

This clonotype was detected many times. The V gene is TRBV7-2, the J gene TRBJ2-7; D may match TRBD1 or TRBD2 (5 bases each). This CDR3 is 15 amino acids long. Germline lookup yields CDR1 SGHTA and CDR2 FQGNSA. Trimming pared 5 bases from V and 0 bases from J, leaving 14 bases between. Here the CDR3 reads CASSPRDGASYEQYF. CDR3 nucleotide sequence: TGTGCCAGCAGCCCCCGGGACGGAGCCTCCTACGAGCAGTACTTC. Complete variable domain (other parts from reference TRBV7-2 and TRBJ2-7): GAGVSQSPSNKVTEKGKDVELRCDPISGHTALYWYRQSLGQGLEFLIYFQGNSAPDKSGLPSDRFSAERTGGSVSTLTIQRTQQEDSAVYLCASSPRDGASYEQYFGPGTRLTVT.